These 10 T cell receptor beta chains were all obtained from the same sample, sequenced in a study of monozygotic twins with inflammatory bowel disease. From its re-call of the 5' RACE reads, TCRdb lists each CDR3 protein once, without DNA. The data show approximately 400,000 distinct CDR3 sequences, and the top ten clones hold about 2.2%. The sequenced sample consisted of blood. The receptors derive from a human donor with ulcerative colitis or Crohn's disease, or a healthy co-twin of an affected twin (not recorded which).

This chain joins TRBV20-1 and TRBJ1-5. CDR3 length: 14 residues. CDR1 DFQATT and CDR2 SNEGSKA come from the germline V gene (reference sequence). This CDR3 is CSASPTASNQPQHF.

The chain joins TRBV10-3 to TRBJ2-3; TCRdb proposes TRBD2, but this gene call is untestable without DNA. This CDR3 comprises 16 residues. Germline lookup yields CDR1 ENHRY and CDR2 SYGVKD. The CDR3: CAISESRSGITDTQYF.

V usage is TRBV29-1 and J usage is TRBJ2-5. Germline loops: CDR1 SQVTM, CDR2 ANQGSEA. This CDR3 comprises 11 residues. This CDR3 is CSVDPQETQYF. Filled out from reference TRBV29-1 and TRBJ2-5, the complete variable domain reads SAVISQKPSRDICQRGTSLTIQCQVDSQVTMMFWYRQQPGQSLTLIATANQGSEATYESGFVIDKFPISRPNLTFSTLTVSNMSPEDSSIYLCSVDPQETQYFGPGTRLLVL.

The V gene is TRBV9, the J gene TRBJ2-5; TCRdb proposes TRBD1, but this gene call is untestable without DNA. This CDR3 has 14 amino acids. The germline V gene encodes CDR1 SGDLS and CDR2 YYNGEE. CDR3 region: CASSGDRPWETQYF.

This chain links TRBV12-3 or TRBV12-4 with TRBJ1-2. The CDR3 sequence is 14 residues long. The CDR3 protein is CASSLRMGSWGYTF.

CDR3 sequence reads: CASSLDDYNEQFF. The chain has TRBV7-6 and TRBJ2-1. Germline CDR1 SGHVS, CDR2 FNYEAQ. The CDR3 consists of 13 residues.

V usage is TRBV30 and J usage is TRBJ2-7. Germline values: CDR1 GTSNPN, CDR2 SVGIG (reference sequence). The CDR3 totals 14 residues. CDR3 loop: CAWSVKGRDYEQYF.

This chain uses TRBV6-5 with TRBJ2-7; without DNA, the TCRdb call of TRBD2 cannot be checked. Germline V CDR1 and CDR2: MNHEY, SVGAGI. CDR3 size: 15 residues. Here the CDR3 reads CASSYSARRAYEQYF.

V is TRBV12-3 or TRBV12-4 and J is TRBJ2-7; no DNA is available, so the TRBD2 call from TCRdb remains unchecked. The length of the CDR3 is 15 residues. Here the CDR3 reads CASMTLTSGTYEQYF.

This chain links TRBV5-8 with TRBJ2-5. The CDR3 spans 13 residues. CDR1 and CDR2 (germline): SGHTS, YDEGEE. This CDR3 is CASSLQHGETQYF.